These 3 T cell receptor beta chains were sequenced from one sample in a study of T cell responses to AZD1222 COVID-19 vaccine. Some clones are missing from TCRdb's copy, which holds only in-frame ones; the method was immunoSEQ multiplex PCR. Of under 45,000 clones listed, 85% to 90% are singletons. Sample: peripheral blood, taken on day 0 of AZD1222 vaccination. These receptors were taken from an adult in good health.

The J gene is TRBJ2-1, the V gene TRBV5-5, with D perhaps matching TRBD2 (6 bases). Germline values: CDR1 SGHKS, CDR2 YYEKEE (reference sequence). The ends were cut back, 0 bases at V and 6 bases at J, with 7 bases in the middle. CDR3 length: 13 residues. CDR3 DNA sequence: TGTGCCAGCAGCTTGGGCGGGATCAATGAGCAGTTCTTC. This codes for CASSLGGINEQFF.

This clone has a single count. This chain joins TRBV28 and TRBJ1-2; D unresolved. Germline V CDR1 and CDR2: MDHEN, SYDVKM. CDR3 length equals 14 residues. V lost 7 bases and J 5 bases, leaving 17 bases between the germline ends. CDR3 protein: CASTMGSQDYGYTF. The CDR3 nucleotides are TGTGCCAGCACAATGGGCAGCCAGGATTATGGCTACACCTTC.

With regard to this clone: Sequence at one end of the junction differs from germline and may be a read error. In DNA, the CDR3 is TGTGCCAGCAGACAGGGGAACGCTGAAGCTTTCTTT. Translating it yields CASRQGNAEAFF. This chain uses TRBV27 with TRBJ1-1; the match to TRBD1 covers 7 bases. CDR1 is MNHEY, CDR2 SMNVEV, per germline (reference sequence). CDR3 length equals 12 residues.